This entry lists 23 T cell receptor beta chains sequenced from one sample in a study of T cell repertoires in cytomegalovirus infection. TCRdb re-called the reads through MiXCR, storing one row per CDR3 protein. Seen here are nearly 550,000 distinct CDR3 sequences, 15% to 20% observed once, and the top ten hold more than 20%. The sample consisted of CD8+ T cells from PBMCs. These receptors all stem from a human donor in good health (CMV status not recorded). Some clones in this sample may be carry-over from other donors' samples.

Many counts were recorded for this clonotype. The chain combines TRBV7-9 with TRBJ2-1; the match to TRBD2 covers 11 bases. The V segment lost 5 bases and the J segment 8 bases; nucleotides outside the gene matches: 11. The germline V gene encodes CDR1 SEHNR and CDR2 FQNEAQ (reference sequence). CDR3 size: 16 residues. The CDR3 region is CASSHSGGAWYDEQFF. In DNA, the CDR3 is TGTGCCAGCAGCCATAGCGGGGGGGCCTGGTACGATGAGCAGTTCTTC.

For this clonotype: A read error may explain this, as a much larger clone is one base away. J is TRBJ2-7 and V is TRBV7-9; possible D gene TRBD2, 5 bases. V was clipped by 0 bases and J by 2 bases, with 8 bases between them. The CDR3 sequence is 14 residues long. Germline CDR1 reads SEHNR; CDR2 reads FQNEAQ (reference sequence). This chain's CDR3 is CASSLAGMTYEQYF. As DNA, the CDR3 is TGTGCCAGCAGCTTAGCCGGGATGACCTACGAGCAGTACTTC.

This clonotype was counted at least ten times. The chain couples TRBV12-5 to TRBJ1-2, with D unresolved. In germline, CDR1 is LGHNT, CDR2 FRNRAP. Trimming removed 9 bases at V and 4 bases at J, with 21 bases between. The CDR3 loop spans 15 amino acids. The CDR3 bases are TGTGCTAGCCTGGGGTACAGTAAAGCCGGCTATGGCTACACCTTC. It specifies CASLGYSKAGYGYTF.

Comments on this clonotype: This CDR3 fails to terminate in the conserved phenylalanine or tryptophan, so it likely reflects a read error. This chain links TRBV7-4 with TRBJ2-2, with D possibly called TRBD1 or TRBD2 (6 bases each). This CDR3 is built from 16 residues. Germline CDR1 and CDR2: SGHVT and SQSDAQ. CDR3 nucleotides: TGTGCAAGCAGCTTATCATCAGGACGGGGGCGAGGGGAGCTGTTTTTA. This translates into CASSLSSGRGRGELFL.

The genes are TRBV24-1 and TRBJ2-3, with 14 bases matching TRBD2. Germline-derived CDR1 and CDR2 are KGHDR and SFDVKD. The CDR3 totals 17 residues. Trimming removed 5 bases from V and 5 bases from J; junction bases left unmatched: 8. The chain's CDR3 is CATSGTTSGRAVDTQYF. The CDR3 region has the DNA TGTGCCACCAGTGGCACGACTAGCGGGAGGGCGGTAGATACGCAGTATTTT.

The table lists this clonotype with a few counts. The rearrangement links TRBV10-2 to TRBJ2-3; 7 nucleotides line up with TRBD2. This CDR3 spans 13 amino acids. The germline V gene encodes CDR1 WSHSY and CDR2 SAAADI. Trimming removed 3 bases from V and 5 bases from J; junction bases left unmatched: 2. This CDR3 is CASSEPSGDTQYF. The CDR3 bases are TGCGCCAGCAGTGAACCTAGCGGAGATACGCAGTATTTT.

The sample holds many counts of this clonotype. The chain is built from TRBV28 and TRBJ2-7, with 7 bases aligning to TRBD2. V gave up 2 bases and J gave up 1 base; unmatched junction bases: 17. Germline-derived CDR1 and CDR2 are MDHEN and SYDVKM. The CDR3 sequence is 19 residues long. Here the CDR3 DNA reads TGTGCCAGCAGTTTAACGGCTCGCGGCCTGGGCGGGAGATCCTACGAGCAGTACTTC. Its translation is CASSLTARGLGGRSYEQYF.

The chain has TRBV20-1 and TRBJ2-1; TRBD2 aligns across 9 bases. V trimming: 0 bases; J trimming: 8 bases; junction bases outside the gene matches: 11. The V gene's germline CDR1 is DFQATT and CDR2 SNEGSKA (reference sequence). The length of the CDR3 is 16 residues. CDR3 amino acids: CSARDKGASGIYEQFF. As DNA, the CDR3 is TGCAGTGCTAGAGATAAGGGGGCTAGCGGGATCTATGAGCAGTTCTTC.

This clonotype was observed a handful of times. CDR3 DNA: TGTGCCAGCAGCCAAGACCAGCGGGGGGGCCTGAACATTCAGTACTTC. Its protein product is CASSQDQRGGLNIQYF. This rearrangement joins TRBV4-2 to TRBJ2-4; 10 bases fit TRBD2. Germline V CDR1 and CDR2: LGHNA, YNFKEQ. The CDR3 contains 16 residues. V gave up 0 bases and J gave up 7 bases; unmatched junction bases: 6.

This clonotype was seen ten or more times. This rearrangement joins TRBV12-3 or TRBV12-4 to TRBJ1-5, with a weak D call TRBD1 (5 bases). Trimming stripped 3 bases from V and 1 base from J, with 7 bases between. CDR3 size: 14 residues. CDR3 loop: CASSFEGSNQPQHF. The CDR3 bases are TGTGCCAGCAGTTTCGAGGGGAGCAATCAGCCCCAGCATTTT.

The chain is built from TRBV3-1 and TRBJ2-2; 12 positions match TRBD2. The germline gives CDR1 LGHDT, CDR2 YNNKEL (reference sequence). The CDR3 contains 16 residues. V was pared by 1 base and J by 6 bases, with 3 bases of the junction left unmatched. In DNA form, the CDR3 reads TGTGCCAGCAGCCAAGTACTAGCGGGGGGTTCCGGGGAGCTGTTTTTT. It specifies CASSQVLAGGSGELFF.

On this clonotype: This could be a read error, since a much larger clone is one nucleotide away. The V and J genes are TRBV12-3 or TRBV12-4 and TRBJ1-1; D gene ambiguous. This CDR3 region has 11 residues. CDR3 region: CASSSDGESFF. In DNA form, the CDR3 reads TGTGCCAGCAGTTCGGACGGTGAATCTTTCTTT.

The rearrangement uses TRBV27 and TRBJ2-1, with unresolved D. Per germline, CDR1 MNHEY and CDR2 SMNVEV (reference sequence). This CDR3 is built from 13 residues. V lost 8 bases to trimming and J lost 4 bases, with 12 bases between them. CDR3 protein: CASWSATYNEQFF. CDR3 DNA sequence: TGTGCCAGCTGGTCAGCGACTTACAATGAGCAGTTCTTC.

Details on this clonotype: This sequence may be a read error, since a much larger clone differs from it by one base. Because it lacks the conserved phenylalanine or tryptophan at the end, this CDR3 is likely a read error. The chain combines TRBV10-3 with TRBJ1-5; 9 bases fit TRBD1. The CDR3 extends over 14 amino acids. V was clipped by 10 bases and J by 4 bases; unmatched bases: 8. Germline CDR1 reads ENHRY; CDR2 reads SYGVKD. The CDR3 DNA is TGTGCCACCAGACCGACAGGGGGAAATCAGCCCCAGCATCTT. This translates into CATRPTGGNQPQHL.

This chain links TRBV20-1 with TRBJ2-5; TRBD2 matches 13 bases. There are 18 residues in the CDR3. Germline-derived CDR1 and CDR2 are DFQATT and SNEGSKA (reference sequence). CDR3 sequence: CSAEEGLAGAGWKETQYF. In DNA form, the CDR3 reads TGCAGCGCAGAGGAAGGACTAGCGGGAGCTGGGTGGAAAGAGACCCAGTACTTC.

At least ten counts were recorded for this clonotype. The chain couples TRBV12-5 to TRBJ2-1; D may correspond to TRBD1 or TRBD2 (5 bases each). The germline V and J ends were trimmed by 2 bases and 1 base, with 12 bases remaining between them. Germline values: CDR1 LGHNT, CDR2 FRNRAP. The CDR3 contains 16 residues. The CDR3 coding sequence is TGTGCTAGTGGTTTGCTTGGGACGAAGTCCTACAATGAGCAGTTCTTC. Residues: CASGLLGTKSYNEQFF.

Only a few counts were recorded for this clonotype. The chain links TRBV28 to TRBJ2-7, with 9 bases fitting TRBD2. CDR3 length: 15 amino acids. Germline CDR1 MDHEN, CDR2 SYDVKM. V gave up 6 bases and J gave up 1 base; unmatched junction bases: 7. The DNA of the CDR3 is TGTGCCAGCAGGGTAGCGGGAGCTCGGTCCTACGAGCAGTACTTC. Residues: CASRVAGARSYEQYF.

The rearrangement links TRBV4-2 to TRBJ1-1, with D possibly being TRBD1 (6 bases). CDR1 LGHNA and CDR2 YNFKEQ come from the germline V gene. This CDR3 is 13 amino acids long. Trimming took 4 bases from V and 8 from J, leaving 14 bases between them. This CDR3 reads CASSPNQDREAFF. CDR3 nucleotide sequence: TGTGCCAGCAGCCCGAACCAAGACAGGGAAGCTTTCTTT.

This clonotype was picked up a small number of times. The chain has TRBV2 and TRBJ1-6; 7 nucleotides line up with TRBD1. The germline CDR1 and CDR2 sequences are SNHLY and FYNNEI. J was trimmed by 8 bases and V by 3 bases; bases with no gene match: 7. The CDR3 spans 15 residues. The CDR3 nucleotides are TGTGCCAGCAGTGAGACAGGGCTTGCGGATTCACCCCTCCACTTT. It specifies CASSETGLADSPLHF.

There are many counts of this clonotype. The chain recombines TRBV7-6 with TRBJ2-1; possibly TRBD1 or TRBD2 for D (5 bases each). The V gene's germline CDR1 is SGHVS and CDR2 FNYEAQ. Trimming pared 1 base from V and 0 bases from J, leaving 13 bases between. The CDR3 extends over 17 amino acids. The DNA for the CDR3 is TGTGCCAGCAGCTTAGTTTCGGGGCGGAGCTCCTACAATGAGCAGTTCTTC. Amino acid sequence: CASSLVSGRSSYNEQFF.

This clonotype was found a few times. This chain joins TRBV7-9 and TRBJ2-2; TRBD2 matches 7 bases. The CDR3 spans 15 residues. J gave up 7 bases and V 9 bases, and 14 bases lay outside the gene matches. The germline V gene has CDR1 SEHNR and CDR2 FQNEAQ (reference sequence). The DNA for the CDR3 is TGTGCCAGTAGTCGCGGGGGACCCACGGTCGGGGAGCTGTTTTTT. Translated: CASSRGGPTVGELFF.

The J gene is TRBJ2-1, the V gene TRBV19; perhaps D is TRBD1 or TRBD2 (6 bases each). CDR3 length: 16 amino acids. Trimming took off 7 bases at V and 3 bases at J, with 19 bases between the two ends. Germline CDR1 LNHDA, CDR2 SQIVND (reference sequence). The CDR3 region is CASKRLQQGGYNEQFF. The CDR3, as DNA: TGTGCCAGTAAACGGCTCCAACAGGGAGGCTACAATGAGCAGTTCTTC.

The J gene is TRBJ2-2, the V gene TRBV5-1; D unresolved. Looked up from germline, CDR1 is SGHRS and CDR2 is YFSETQ. Trimming cost V 6 bases and J 6 bases, with 21 bases left between them. There are 16 residues in the CDR3. The CDR3 sequence: CASNVKDQPLPGELFF. The CDR3 bases are TGCGCCAGCAACGTCAAGGACCAACCACTACCCGGGGAGCTGTTTTTT.